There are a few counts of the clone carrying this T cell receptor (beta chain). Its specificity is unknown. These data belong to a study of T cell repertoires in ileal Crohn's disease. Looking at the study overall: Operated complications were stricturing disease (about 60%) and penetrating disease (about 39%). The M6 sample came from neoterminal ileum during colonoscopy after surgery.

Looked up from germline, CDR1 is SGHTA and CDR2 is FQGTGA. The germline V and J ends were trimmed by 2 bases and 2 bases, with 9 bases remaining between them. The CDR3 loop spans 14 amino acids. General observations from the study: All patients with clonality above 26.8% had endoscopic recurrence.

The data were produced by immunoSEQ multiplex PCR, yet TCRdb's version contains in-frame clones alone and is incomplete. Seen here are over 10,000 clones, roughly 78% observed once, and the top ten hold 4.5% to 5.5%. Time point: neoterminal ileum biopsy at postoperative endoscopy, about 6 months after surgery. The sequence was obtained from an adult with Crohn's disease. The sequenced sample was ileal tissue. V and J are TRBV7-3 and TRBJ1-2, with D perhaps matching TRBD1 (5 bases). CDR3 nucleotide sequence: TGTGCCAGCAGCTTAGGACAAGCGAACTATGGCTACACCTTC. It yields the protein CASSLGQANYGYTF.